These 17 T cell receptor beta chains were sequenced from one sample in a study of T cells in Graves' hyperthyroidism and ophthalmopathy. Researchers amplified the TCR beta CDR3 regions from RNA transcripts. With the HTBI primer set, the TCR CDR3 went through a first round of RT-PCR. TCRdb re-called the multiplex PCR reads with MiXCR, one entry per CDR3 protein. The sample includes about 500,000 distinct CDR3 sequences, around 14% of them seen just once. Sample: blood. The receptor set was obtained from a woman aged 18-30 years with Graves' hyperthyroidism.

This clonotype has ten or more counts. The V gene is TRBV6-1, the J gene TRBJ1-1; 7 bases agree with TRBD1. The CDR3 has 12 residues. Germline CDR1 MNHNS, CDR2 SASEGT. J lost 4 bases, V lost 10 bases, and 6 bases had no gene match. The CDR3 sequence: CAMRGGSTEAFF. The CDR3 DNA reads as TGTGCCATGCGAGGGGGCAGCACTGAAGCTTTCTTT.

A note on this clonotype: Given a much more abundant clone one base away, this may be a read error. This chain links TRBV18 with TRBJ1-2; 9 bases match TRBD1. The CDR3 loop spans 15 amino acids. Germline loops: CDR1 KGHSH, CDR2 LQKENI. CDR3: CASSPSPDRGGGHTF. CDR3 DNA: TGTGCCAGCTCACCATCCCCGGACAGGGGAGGTGGCCACACCTTC.

This clonotype was recorded many times. The J gene is TRBJ1-4, the V gene TRBV12-3 or TRBV12-4; 8 bases align to TRBD1. This CDR3 comprises 15 residues. Trimming took 5 bases from V and 2 from J; bases not matched to a gene: 4. CDR3 DNA sequence: TGTGCCAGCAGTCCTCGGACAGGGACTAATGAAAAACTGTTTTTT. This sequence encodes CASSPRTGTNEKLFF.

The V gene is TRBV7-9, the J gene TRBJ1-2, with 7 nucleotides matching TRBD1. With V trimmed by 4 bases and J by 4 bases, 12 bases remained unmatched. In germline, CDR1 is SEHNR, CDR2 FQNEAQ (reference sequence). The CDR3 has 16 amino acids. The CDR3, as DNA: TGTGCCAGCAGCTCAGGGGGGGGGCCTATCGCCTATGGCTACACCTTC. Protein sequence: CASSSGGGPIAYGYTF.

This clonotype was seen only a few times. A much bigger clone sits one base away, suggesting this may be a read error. V usage is TRBV6-1 and J usage is TRBJ2-2; 11 nucleotides align to TRBD2. In germline, CDR1 is MNHNS, CDR2 SASEGT. This CDR3 contains 19 residues. CDR3 coding DNA: TGTGCCAGCAGTCCCCGGACAGGGGCTAGCGGGAGGAACCCCGGGGAGCTGTTTTTT. Its protein is CASSPRTGASGRNPGELFF.

This clonotype was recorded many times. This chain links TRBV30 with TRBJ2-3, with D hard to call. V was pared by 5 bases and J by 1 base, with 13 bases between. Per the germline V gene, CDR1 is GTSNPN and CDR2 is SVGIG (reference sequence). There are 14 residues in the CDR3. DNA of the CDR3: TGTGCCTGGTCCAGGTTTGGCGGCACAGATACGCAGTATTTT. Translated, it gives CAWSRFGGTDTQYF.

A remark on this clonotype: Sequence at one end of the junction differs from germline and may be a read error. This chain uses TRBV12-3 or TRBV12-4 with TRBJ1-2; D possibly corresponds to TRBD1 (6 bases). The CDR3 is 13 amino acids. The CDR3 region has the DNA TGTGTCAGCACCATAGGACAGCTGTATGGCTACACCTTC. Translating gives CVSTIGQLYGYTF.

There are many counts of this clonotype. The chain uses TRBV15 and TRBJ2-1, with TRBD2 matching 9 bases. Germline CDR1 LNHNV, CDR2 YYDKDF (reference sequence). Unmatched junction bases numbered 5, after V lost 3 bases and J lost 5 bases. CDR3 size: 15 residues. The CDR3 spells CATSRSAGGHNEQFF. DNA of the CDR3: TGTGCCACCAGCAGGTCTGCGGGAGGGCACAATGAGCAGTTCTTC.

This clonotype has a handful of counts. V and J are TRBV30 and TRBJ2-7; 8 positions agree with TRBD1. The J segment lost 1 base and the V segment lost 0 bases, leaving 8 bases of the junction unmatched. Germline values: CDR1 GTSNPN, CDR2 SVGIG (reference sequence). There are 16 residues in the CDR3. CDR3 in DNA: TGTGCCTGGAGTGTAGGGTTTGGACAGGGTTCCTACGAGCAGTACTTC. The encoded protein is CAWSVGFGQGSYEQYF.

V is TRBV30 and J is TRBJ1-2; no firm D call. Trimming pared 2 bases from V and 3 bases from J, leaving 10 bases between. Germline lookup yields CDR1 GTSNPN and CDR2 SVGIG (reference sequence). The length of the CDR3 is 13 residues. The CDR3 reads CAWSSNRDYGYTF. In nucleotides, the CDR3 is TGTGCCTGGAGTAGCAATCGGGACTATGGCTACACCTTC.

The chain has TRBV5-1 and TRBJ1-6; 10 nucleotides line up with TRBD1. The V gene's germline CDR1 is SGHRS and CDR2 YFSETQ. The CDR3 length is 15 residues. The ends lost 4 bases at V and 6 bases at J; junction bases unmatched: 4. The DNA of the CDR3 is TGCGCCAGCAGCATGGGACAGGGGCCTAATTCACCCCTCCACTTT. It translates to CASSMGQGPNSPLHF.

In its sample, this clonotype was seen many times. CDR3 protein: CASTLWVGGNTIYF. The DNA for the CDR3 is TGTGCCAGCACCCTATGGGTGGGAGGAAACACCATATATTTT. The rearrangement joins TRBV11-2 to TRBJ1-3; D gene ambiguous. The CDR3 runs 14 residues. V was pared by 7 bases and J by 4 bases, with 14 bases between. Germline V gene lookup returns CDR1 SGHAT and CDR2 FQNNGV.

This clonotype showed up just a few times. The chain carries TRBV9 and TRBJ1-1; the match to TRBD1 covers 7 bases. From germline, CDR1 is SGDLS and CDR2 YYNGEE. This CDR3 has 16 amino acids. With V trimmed by 4 bases and J by 4 bases, 13 bases remained unmatched. For the CDR3, the DNA is TGTGCCAGCAGCCAAGCTTCCGGGACAGTGAGCACTGAAGCTTTCTTT. Translating it yields CASSQASGTVSTEAFF.

This clonotype was seen at least ten times. This chain uses TRBV13 with TRBJ2-1; 7 bases match TRBD1. The CDR3 has 14 amino acids. The V gene end was trimmed by 5 bases and the J gene end by 3 bases; junction bases not matched to a gene: 4. From germline, CDR1 is PRHDT and CDR2 FYEKMQ (reference sequence). CDR3 amino acids: CASSPGTDYNEQFF. The CDR3 DNA reads TGTGCCAGCAGCCCCGGGACAGACTACAATGAGCAGTTCTTC.

The chain couples TRBV20-1 to TRBJ2-3; D might be TRBD2 (6 bases). Germline assignment: CDR1 DFQATT and CDR2 SNEGSKA (reference sequence). This CDR3 contains 16 residues. Trimming removed 2 bases at V and 1 base at J, with 16 bases between. CDR3 loop: CSARISRTTRTDTQYF. The CDR3 nucleotides read TGCAGTGCTAGAATATCTAGGACTACCCGCACAGATACGCAGTATTTT.

This clonotype was recorded many times. The chain uses TRBV30 and TRBJ1-1; D not certain. CDR3 size: 14 residues. Germline V lookup: CDR1 GTSNPN, CDR2 SVGIG (reference sequence). Trimming stripped 4 bases from V and 1 base from J, with 13 bases between. The CDR3 DNA is TGTGCCTGGACCCTTTCAACAGCGAACACTGAAGCTTTCTTT. Translation gives CAWTLSTANTEAFF.

This clonotype was found a few times. The genes are TRBV10-2 and TRBJ1-1; no clear D gene. CDR3 size: 14 residues. V lost 4 bases and J 1 base, leaving 10 bases between the germline ends. CDR1 and CDR2 (germline): WSHSY, SAAADI. The CDR3 bases are TGCGCCAGCAGTGTTAACCCCCAGAACACTGAAGCTTTCTTT. Translation gives CASSVNPQNTEAFF.